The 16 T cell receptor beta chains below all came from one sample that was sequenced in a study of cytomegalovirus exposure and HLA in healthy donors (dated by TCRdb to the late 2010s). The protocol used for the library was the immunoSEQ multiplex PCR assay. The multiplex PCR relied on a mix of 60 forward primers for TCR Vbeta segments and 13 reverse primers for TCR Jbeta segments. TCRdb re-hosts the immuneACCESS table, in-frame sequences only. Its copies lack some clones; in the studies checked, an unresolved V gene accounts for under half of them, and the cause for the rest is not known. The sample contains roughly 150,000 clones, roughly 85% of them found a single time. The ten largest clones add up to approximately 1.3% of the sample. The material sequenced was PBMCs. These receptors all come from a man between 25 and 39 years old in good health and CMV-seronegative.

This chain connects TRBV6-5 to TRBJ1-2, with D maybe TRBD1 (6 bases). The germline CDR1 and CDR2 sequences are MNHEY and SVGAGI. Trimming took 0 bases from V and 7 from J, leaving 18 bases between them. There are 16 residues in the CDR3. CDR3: CASSYSPRTGGSGYTF. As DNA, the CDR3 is TGTGCCAGCAGTTACTCTCCGAGGACTGGGGGCAGTGGCTACACCTTC.

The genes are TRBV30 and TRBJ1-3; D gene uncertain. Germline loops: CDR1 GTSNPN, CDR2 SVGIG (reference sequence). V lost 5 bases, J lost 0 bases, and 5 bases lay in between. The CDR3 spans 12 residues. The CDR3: CAWGSSGNTIYF. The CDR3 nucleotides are TGTGCCTGGGGGAGCTCTGGAAACACCATATATTTT.

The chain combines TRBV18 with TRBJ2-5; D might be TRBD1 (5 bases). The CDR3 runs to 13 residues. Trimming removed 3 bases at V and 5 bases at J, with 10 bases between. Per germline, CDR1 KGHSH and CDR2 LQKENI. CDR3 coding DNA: TGTGCCAGCTCACCCAGGACATTTGAGACCCAGTACTTC. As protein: CASSPRTFETQYF.

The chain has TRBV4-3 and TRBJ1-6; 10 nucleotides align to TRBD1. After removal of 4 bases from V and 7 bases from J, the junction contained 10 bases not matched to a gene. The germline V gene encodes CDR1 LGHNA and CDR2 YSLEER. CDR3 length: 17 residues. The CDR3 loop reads CASSLRPGTGANSPLHF. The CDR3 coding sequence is TGCGCCAGCAGCCTCCGTCCCGGGACAGGGGCGAATTCACCCCTCCACTTT.

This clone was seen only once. CDR3 amino acids: CASSPQGGQGQPQHF. The DNA for the CDR3 is TGTGCCAGCAGTCCACAGGGGGGTCAGGGTCAGCCCCAGCATTTT. The J gene is TRBJ1-5, the V gene TRBV25-1, with 8 bases lining up with TRBD1. There are 15 residues in the CDR3. V shed 5 bases, J shed 6 bases, and the junction held 9 bases outside the gene matches. CDR1 is MGHDK and CDR2 is SYGVNS in the germline V gene.

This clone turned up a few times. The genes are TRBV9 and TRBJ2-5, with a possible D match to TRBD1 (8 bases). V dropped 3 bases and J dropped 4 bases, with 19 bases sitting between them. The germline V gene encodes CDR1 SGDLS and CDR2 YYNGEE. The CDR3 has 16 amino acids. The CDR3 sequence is CASSAIDRGGGETQYF. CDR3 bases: TGTGCCAGCAGCGCGATAGACAGGGGAGGGGGAGAGACCCAGTACTTC.

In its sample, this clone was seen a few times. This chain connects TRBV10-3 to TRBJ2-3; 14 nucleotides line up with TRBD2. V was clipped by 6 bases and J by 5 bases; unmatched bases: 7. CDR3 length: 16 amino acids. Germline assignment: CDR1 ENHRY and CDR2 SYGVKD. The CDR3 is CAIRTGTSGSVDTQYF. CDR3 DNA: TGTGCCATCAGGACCGGGACTAGCGGGAGTGTAGATACGCAGTATTTT.

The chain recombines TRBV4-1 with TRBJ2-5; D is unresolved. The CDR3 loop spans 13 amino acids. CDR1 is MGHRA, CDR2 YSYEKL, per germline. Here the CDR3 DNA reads TGCGGCGAAGACAACCCACGGCAAGAGACCCAGTACTTC. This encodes CGEDNPRQETQYF.

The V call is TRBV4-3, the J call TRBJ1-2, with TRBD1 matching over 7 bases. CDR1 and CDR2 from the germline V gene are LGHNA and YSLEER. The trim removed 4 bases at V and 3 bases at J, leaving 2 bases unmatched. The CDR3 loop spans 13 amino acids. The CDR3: CASSLQGYYGYTF. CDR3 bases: TGCGCCAGCAGCCTACAGGGGTACTATGGCTACACCTTC.

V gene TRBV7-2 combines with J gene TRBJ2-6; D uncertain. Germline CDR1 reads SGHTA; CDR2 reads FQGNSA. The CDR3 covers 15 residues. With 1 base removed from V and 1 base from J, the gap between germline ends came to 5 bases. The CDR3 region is CASSLGPSGANVLTF. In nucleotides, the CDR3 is TGTGCCAGCAGCTTAGGTCCTTCTGGGGCCAACGTCCTGACTTTC.

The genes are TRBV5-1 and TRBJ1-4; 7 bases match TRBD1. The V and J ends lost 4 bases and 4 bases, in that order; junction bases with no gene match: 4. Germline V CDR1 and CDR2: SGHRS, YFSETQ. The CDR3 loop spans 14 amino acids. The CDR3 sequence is CASSPGQNNEKLFF. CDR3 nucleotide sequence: TGCGCCAGCAGCCCGGGACAGAATAATGAAAAACTGTTTTTT.

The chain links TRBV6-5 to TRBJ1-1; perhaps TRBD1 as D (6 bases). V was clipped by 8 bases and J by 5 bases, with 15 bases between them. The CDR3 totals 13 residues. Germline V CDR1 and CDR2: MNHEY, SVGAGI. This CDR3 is CASGRGEKTEAFF. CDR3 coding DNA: TGTGCCAGCGGCAGGGGTGAAAAGACTGAAGCTTTCTTT.

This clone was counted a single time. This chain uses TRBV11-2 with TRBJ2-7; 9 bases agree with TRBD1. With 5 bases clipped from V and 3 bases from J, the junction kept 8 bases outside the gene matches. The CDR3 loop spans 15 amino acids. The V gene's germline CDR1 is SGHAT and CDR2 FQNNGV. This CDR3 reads CASSPSGQGSYEQYF. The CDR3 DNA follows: TGTGCCAGCAGCCCATCGGGACAGGGTAGCTACGAGCAGTACTTC.

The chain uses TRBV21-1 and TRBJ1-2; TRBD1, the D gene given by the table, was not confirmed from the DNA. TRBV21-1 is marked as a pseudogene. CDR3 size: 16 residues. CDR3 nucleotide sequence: TGTGCCAGCACCACAGGGGGCGCGGGATACTACTATGGCTACACCTTC. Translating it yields CASTTGGAGYYYGYTF.

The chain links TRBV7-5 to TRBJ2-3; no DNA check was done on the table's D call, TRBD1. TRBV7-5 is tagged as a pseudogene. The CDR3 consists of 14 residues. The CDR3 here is CARSRTGATDTQYF. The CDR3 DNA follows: TGTGCCAGAAGCCGGACAGGGGCGACAGATACGCAGTATTTT.

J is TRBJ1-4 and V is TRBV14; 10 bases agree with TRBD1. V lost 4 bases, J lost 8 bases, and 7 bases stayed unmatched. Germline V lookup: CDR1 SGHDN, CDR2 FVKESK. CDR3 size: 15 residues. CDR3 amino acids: CASSRRQGAHEKLFF. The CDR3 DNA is TGTGCCAGCAGCCGACGACAGGGGGCGCACGAAAAACTGTTTTTT.